This T cell receptor beta chain is drawn from a study of cytomegalovirus exposure and HLA in healthy donors (dated 2017 in TCRdb). Broadly, across the study: An earlier analysis of some 600 of the donors reported approximately 300 Gb of sequence data and approximately 120 million unique TCR beta sequences obtained from 150 million to 200 million T cells. Roughly five DR-DQ haplotypes were handled as single units for association and clustering, since linkage in the cohort was strong. Class I and class II HLA loci were covered by the typing at four-digit resolution. Donor age, sex, ethnicity and CMV serostatus were compiled together with the repertoire data. The number of typed donors differed by locus: roughly 620-640 for A, B, C, DRB1 and DQB1; some 500 for DQA1; roughly 600 for DPA1; and about 450 for DPB1. Of the approximately 400 genotyped donors, over 65% fell in the genetic ancestry cluster associated with self-reported Caucasian donors. The study aimed to test whether signatures of past pathogen exposure could be identified by cataloging public T cell receptors. High-throughput TCR immunosequencing, statistical association of individual TCRs with disease status, and machine learning were combined to predict cytomegalovirus infection status. Rather than drawing on any new phenotypic data, the later analysis identified candidate immune exposures from TCR beta sequences and the way those sequences occurred across donors. An earlier analysis of around 580 of the donors used high-throughput TCR beta sequencing to judge whether each TCR beta V gene segment behaved as functional or pseudogenic. All discovery cohort repertoires had been generated on a single sequencing platform. Besides the first cohort of 550 to 750 subjects, a separate validation cohort made up of about 120 different subjects was used. Roughly 290 gigabases of sequencing data and approximately 92 million unique TCR sequences made up an early release that covered 500 to 700 HLA-typed donors. A later analysis re-analyzed previously published TCR beta repertoires from several hundred donors and added high-resolution HLA genotyping to study TCR occurrence patterns. The study profiled the T cell repertoires of 550 to 700 subjects by immunosequencing and related them to cytomegalovirus serostatus. Genome-wide SNP genotypes for about three fifths of the 666 donors were used in a later genetic analysis, which treated that subset as a discovery cohort. Among about 370 genotyped donors of the cohort, an average of approximately 220,000 unique TCR beta nucleotide sequences was sequenced per donor, of which approximately 18% were non-productive. The study at large found these results: In vitro tests confirmed that a few of the cytomegalovirus-associated TCR beta chains recognize cytomegalovirus antigens. Assigning TCR associations to individual alleles was difficult when HLA alleles, especially DR and DQ, strongly co-occurred. A later analysis found that TCR association rates varied across HLA loci, with DRB1 alleles showing the most associated TCRs and HLA-C alleles the fewest. A cluster of highly shared sequence variants was judged likely to represent a technical artifact of the sequencing pipeline. Broadly in line with IMGT annotations, most TCR beta V segments showed up in productive rearrangements about 87% or about 30% of the time in an earlier analysis of several hundred of the donors. Most TCR sequences were observed very rarely across donors, whereas some public TCRs were present in many individuals. A later analysis found that most CMV-associated TCR beta chains appeared HLA-restricted, with HLA associations seemingly driven largely by CMV exposure. A later analysis associated approximately 17,000 TCR beta sequences with specific HLA alleles at a false discovery rate of 0.05. A further reported finding was that TCR beta sequences accurately predicted the HLA-A and HLA-B alleles for most subjects in the first cohort. Roughly uniform sequencing depth across donors was assumed in presence/absence analyses, although this assumption may not hold. Compared with the roughly 670-donor mean, donors in an Asian-associated ancestry cluster had fewer N-insertions in productive TCRs, according to a later genetic analysis. A later analysis found that HLA-associated TCR beta chains were more clonally expanded and had lower generation probabilities than equally common non-associated chains. V-gene and J-gene trimming of TCR beta chains was associated with a missense DCLRE1C variant in a later genetic analysis, and the association was replicated in an independent cohort. This cohort had only TCR beta chains sequenced, and the lack of alpha or paired-chain data limited which features could be detected. Several of the top co-occurrence clusters appeared to be linked to parvovirus B19, influenza, CMV and Epstein-Barr virus, according to a later analysis. The 87-base-pair reads could not distinguish some IMGT-functional V segments, including TRBV6-2 and TRBV6-3, so those segments were excluded. The earlier analysis of a few hundred of the donors excluded 15 to 20 rarely observed V segments, including chromosome 9 orphons, because counts were too low. Because some donors lacked HLA typing at each locus, the association tests relied only on the typed subset. The only immune exposure information available for the cohort was CMV serostatus. The study gave a list of more than 150 TCR beta chains associated with cytomegalovirus. Linkage disequilibrium might explain the correlated functional status among segregating V segments, but an unknown experimental factor could not be excluded. According to the authors, the approach could potentially be generalized to other disease states and immunological phenotypes. The classifier was reported to diagnose cytomegalovirus status with high specificity and sensitivity in both the original and validation cohorts.

Regarding this clone: Its antigen remains unidentified. No much larger clonotype is one base removed from it; base qualities were not supplied.

The cohort was made up of hundreds of healthy bone marrow donors. At the time of sampling, all cohort members were nominally healthy, though unrecorded immune exposures were likely present. The donor tested CMV seropositive and was one of the 289 seropositive cohort members. Each donor provided a peripheral blood sample, and peripheral blood mononuclear cells were used for TCR beta sequencing. Genomic DNA extraction from the blood cell samples was performed with the Qiagen DNeasy Blood Extraction Kit. The CDR3 runs 22 residues from the cysteine to the valine. Of the read, only the CDR3 DNA is kept; its 66 bases are in frame from base 1. Unmatched junction bases come to 25, with V trimmed by 0 bases and J by 0 bases. Taken from the germline V gene (reference sequence), the CDR1 and CDR2 loops are GTSNPN and SVGIG. Libraries were constructed by the immunoSEQ multiplex PCR assay. The multiplex PCR relied on a mix of 60 forward primers for TCR Vbeta segments and 13 reverse primers for TCR Jbeta segments. A multiplex PCR assay on genomic DNA amplified the CDR3 region of rearranged TCR beta genes. Amplified TCR beta libraries were sequenced as 87-base-pair reads on the Illumina HiSeq System. Per the authors' processing: In a later analysis, tens of millions of unique TCR beta chains were counted across the 650 to 750 repertoires, and around 11 million of these chains were shared by at least two donors. A nearest-neighbor algorithm error-corrected the raw reads and collapsed the reads into unique sequences, merging closely related sequences to remove PCR and sequencing errors. To assign V, D and J gene segments, CDR3 sequences were aligned to IMGT reference sequences. For a sequence to be retained, a match of at least six nucleotides to both a V gene segment and a J gene segment was required. Rearrangements were called productive when the CDR3 lacked stop codons and stayed in frame with V and J; all others were non-productive. CDR3 was defined according to IMGT convention as the region running from the second conserved V-encoded cysteine to the conserved J-encoded phenylalanine. In an earlier analysis of around 600 of the donors, sequences lacking an unambiguous match to a single V gene segment were excluded. An earlier analysis of fewer than 650 of the donors classified V segments as functional when productive rearrangements were above 56.7% and as segregating when the standard deviation between donors was above 5%. To diagnose cytomegalovirus status from the catalog of TCR beta chain sequences, a statistical classification framework was built. V and J gene assignment, in a later analysis, came from comparing TCR nucleotide sequences with IMGT/GENE-DB human TR gene sequences. Using the TCRdist pipeline, a later analysis assigned CDR3 sequences along with most-parsimonious VDJ recombination scenarios. In a later analysis, each TCR beta chain was defined by its CDR3 amino acid sequence together with its V-gene family, and reads without a unique V-gene family were excluded. A later analysis removed 600 or so highly shared, low-generation-probability nucleotide sequences to deal with suspected cross-contamination and a sequencing artifact. In a later analysis, a clonal expansion index was calculated for each public chain from normalized within-repertoire ranks of inferred template counts. In a later analysis, generation probabilities were computed with a VDJ recombination model fitted to out-of-frame rearrangements, and the resulting probabilities were checked against IGoR. Hypergeometric tests were used in a later analysis to score TCR-TCR, TCR-HLA and TCR-CMV co-occurrence, with a repertoire-size bias correction applied to the TCR pairs. In a later analysis, false discovery rates were estimated by permuting HLA or CMV assignments 20 times. A later analysis grouped co-occurring TCRs with DBSCAN, adding TCRdist sequence similarity when clustering within HLA-allele-positive subsets. For co-occurrence clustering, repertoires with fewer than 30,000 or more than 120,000 public chains were excluded, along with 4 to 6 repertoires with anomalous nucleotide sharing. TCRdb provides this immuneACCESS table in a form limited to in-frame rearrangements. Some clones are lacking; in checked studies, under half of them reflect an unresolved V gene, and why the rest are absent is not known. The V and J calls and clone size were taken over from that table, and D and trimming were inferred from the DNA. Within this sample are under 200,000 clones, with roughly 81% of them counted one time only. The biggest ten clones account for about 2.4% of the sample.

Sequencing used PBMCs. The V gene is TRBV30 and the J gene is TRBJ2-7, with 8 bases matching TRBD1. The receptor was derived from a man in his thirties or forties in good health and CMV-seropositive. The CDR3 loop reads CAWSVQTSRTGLWFRDSYEQYV. The DNA sequence is as follows: TGTGCCTGGAGTGTACAGACGTCCCGGACAGGGTTATGGTTTCGGGACTCCTACGAGCAGTACGTC.